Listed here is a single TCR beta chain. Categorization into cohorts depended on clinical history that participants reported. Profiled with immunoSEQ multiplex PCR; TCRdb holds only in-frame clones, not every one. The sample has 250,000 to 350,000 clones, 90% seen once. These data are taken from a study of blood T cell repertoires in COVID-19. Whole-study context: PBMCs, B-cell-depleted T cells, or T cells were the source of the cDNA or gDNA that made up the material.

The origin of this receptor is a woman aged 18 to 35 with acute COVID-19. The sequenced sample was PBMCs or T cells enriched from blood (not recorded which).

As DNA, the CDR3 is TGCGCCAGCAGCTCCGTCCCGGGACAGGGATCGGGCACTGAAGCTTTCTTT. It is translated as CASSSVPGQGSGTEAFF. The chain carries TRBV5-1 and TRBJ1-1; 9 bases are shared with TRBD1. The V segment lost 3 bases and the J segment 4 bases; nucleotides outside the gene matches: 13. CDR3 length equals 17 residues. CDR1 and CDR2 (germline): SGHRS, YFSETQ.